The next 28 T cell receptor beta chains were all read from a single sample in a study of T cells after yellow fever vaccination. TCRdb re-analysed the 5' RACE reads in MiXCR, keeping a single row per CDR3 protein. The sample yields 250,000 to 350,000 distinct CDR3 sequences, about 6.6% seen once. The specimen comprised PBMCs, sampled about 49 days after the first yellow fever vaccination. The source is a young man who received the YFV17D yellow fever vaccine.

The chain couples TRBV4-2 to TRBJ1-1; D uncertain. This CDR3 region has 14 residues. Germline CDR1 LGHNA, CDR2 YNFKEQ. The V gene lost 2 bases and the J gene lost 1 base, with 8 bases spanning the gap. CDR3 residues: CASSQPTANTEAFF. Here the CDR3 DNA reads TGTGCCAGCAGCCAACCTACAGCGAACACTGAAGCTTTCTTT.

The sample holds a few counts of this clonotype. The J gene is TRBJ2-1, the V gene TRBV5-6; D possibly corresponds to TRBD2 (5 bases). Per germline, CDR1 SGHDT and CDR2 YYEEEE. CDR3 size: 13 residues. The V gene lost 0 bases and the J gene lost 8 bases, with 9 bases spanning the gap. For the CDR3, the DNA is TGTGCCAGCAGCTTGGTTCAGGAGGATGAGCAGTTCTTC. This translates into CASSLVQEDEQFF.

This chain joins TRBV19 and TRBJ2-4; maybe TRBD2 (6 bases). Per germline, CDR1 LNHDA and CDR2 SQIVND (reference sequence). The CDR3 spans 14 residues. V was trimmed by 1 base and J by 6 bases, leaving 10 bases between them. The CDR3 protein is CASSIGQGLNIQYF. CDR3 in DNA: TGTGCCAGTAGTATAGGCCAGGGACTAAACATTCAGTACTTC.

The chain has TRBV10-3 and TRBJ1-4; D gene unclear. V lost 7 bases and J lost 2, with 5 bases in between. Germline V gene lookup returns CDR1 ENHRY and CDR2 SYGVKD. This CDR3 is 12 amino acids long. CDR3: CAIKDTNEKLFF. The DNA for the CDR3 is TGTGCCATCAAAGATACTAATGAAAAACTGTTTTTT.

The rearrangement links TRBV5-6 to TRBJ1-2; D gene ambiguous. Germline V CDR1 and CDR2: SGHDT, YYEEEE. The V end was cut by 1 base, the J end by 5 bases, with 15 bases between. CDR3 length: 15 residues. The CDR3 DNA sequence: TGTGCCAGCAGCTTGACTACGGGAACCAAATATGGCTACACCTTC. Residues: CASSLTTGTKYGYTF.

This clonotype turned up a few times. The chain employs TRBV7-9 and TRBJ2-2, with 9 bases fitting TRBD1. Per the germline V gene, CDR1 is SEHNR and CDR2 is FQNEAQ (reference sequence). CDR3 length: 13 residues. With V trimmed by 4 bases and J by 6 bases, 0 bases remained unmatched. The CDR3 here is CASSWTGAGELFF. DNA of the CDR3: TGTGCCAGCAGCTGGACAGGGGCCGGGGAGCTGTTTTTT.

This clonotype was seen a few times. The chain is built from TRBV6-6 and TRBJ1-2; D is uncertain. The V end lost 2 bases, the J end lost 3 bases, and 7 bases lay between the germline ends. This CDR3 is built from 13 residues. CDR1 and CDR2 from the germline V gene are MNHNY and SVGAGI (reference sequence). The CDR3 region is CASSYRQHYGYTF. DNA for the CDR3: TGTGCCAGCAGTTACCGGCAGCACTATGGCTACACCTTC.

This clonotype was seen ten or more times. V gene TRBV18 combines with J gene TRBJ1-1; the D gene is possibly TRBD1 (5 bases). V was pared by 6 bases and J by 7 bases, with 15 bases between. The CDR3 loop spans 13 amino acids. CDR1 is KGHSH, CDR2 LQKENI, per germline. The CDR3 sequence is CASSPGRGFEAFF. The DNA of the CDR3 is TGTGCCAGCTCTCCGGGGAGGGGTTTTGAAGCTTTCTTT.

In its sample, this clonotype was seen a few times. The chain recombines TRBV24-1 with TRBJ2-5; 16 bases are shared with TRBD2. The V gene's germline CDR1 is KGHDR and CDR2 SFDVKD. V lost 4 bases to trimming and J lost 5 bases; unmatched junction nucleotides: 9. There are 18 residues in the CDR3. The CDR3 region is CATSDSGTSGGATETQYF. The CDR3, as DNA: TGTGCCACCAGTGACTCCGGGACTAGCGGGGGGGCCACGGAGACCCAGTACTTC.

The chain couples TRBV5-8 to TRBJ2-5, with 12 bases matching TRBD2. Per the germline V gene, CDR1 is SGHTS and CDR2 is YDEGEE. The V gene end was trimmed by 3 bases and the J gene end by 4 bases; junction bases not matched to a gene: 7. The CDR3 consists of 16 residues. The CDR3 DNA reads TGTGCCAGCAGCTGGGGACTAGCGGGTGAGGGAGAGACCCAGTACTTC. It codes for CASSWGLAGEGETQYF.

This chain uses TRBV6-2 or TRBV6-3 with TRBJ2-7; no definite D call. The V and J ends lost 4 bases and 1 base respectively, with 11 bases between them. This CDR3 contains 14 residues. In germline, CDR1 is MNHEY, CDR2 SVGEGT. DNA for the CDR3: TGTGCCAGCAGTTTTGAGTCCAGATCCTACGAGCAGTACGTC. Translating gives CASSFESRSYEQYV.

CDR3 coding DNA: TGCGCCAGCAGCTTTGTGGGACAGGTTGCAACTAATGAAAAACTGTTTTTT. Translation gives CASSFVGQVATNEKLFF. The chain uses TRBV5-1 and TRBJ1-4, with 8 bases aligning to TRBD1. This CDR3 is 17 amino acids long. V lost 2 bases, J lost 0 bases, and 6 bases stayed unmatched. In germline, CDR1 is SGHRS, CDR2 YFSETQ.

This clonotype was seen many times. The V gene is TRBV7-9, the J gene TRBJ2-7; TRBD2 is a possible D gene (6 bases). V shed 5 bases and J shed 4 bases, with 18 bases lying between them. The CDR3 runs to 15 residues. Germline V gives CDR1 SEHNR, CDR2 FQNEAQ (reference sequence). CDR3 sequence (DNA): TGTGCCAGCAGCGCCGGGGGTGGTCGGTTATACGAGCAGTACTTC. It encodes CASSAGGGRLYEQYF.

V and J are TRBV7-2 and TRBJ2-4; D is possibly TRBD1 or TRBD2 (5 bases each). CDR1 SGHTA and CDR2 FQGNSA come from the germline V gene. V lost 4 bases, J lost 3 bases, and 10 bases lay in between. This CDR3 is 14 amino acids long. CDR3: CASSWGSGKNIQYF. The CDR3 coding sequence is TGTGCCAGCAGCTGGGGCAGCGGCAAAAACATTCAGTACTTC.

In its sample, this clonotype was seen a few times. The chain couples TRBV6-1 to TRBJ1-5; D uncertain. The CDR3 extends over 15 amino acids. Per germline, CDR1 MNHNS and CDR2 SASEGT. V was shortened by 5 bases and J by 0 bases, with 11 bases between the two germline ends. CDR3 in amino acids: CASSPDPISNQPQHF. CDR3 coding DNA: TGTGCCAGCAGTCCTGACCCGATTAGCAATCAGCCCCAGCATTTT.

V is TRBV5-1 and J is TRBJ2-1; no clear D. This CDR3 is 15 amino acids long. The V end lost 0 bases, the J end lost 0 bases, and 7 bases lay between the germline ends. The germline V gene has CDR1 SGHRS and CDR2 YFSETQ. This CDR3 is CASSLAIPSYNEQFF. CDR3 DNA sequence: TGCGCCAGCAGCTTGGCCATTCCCTCCTACAATGAGCAGTTCTTC.

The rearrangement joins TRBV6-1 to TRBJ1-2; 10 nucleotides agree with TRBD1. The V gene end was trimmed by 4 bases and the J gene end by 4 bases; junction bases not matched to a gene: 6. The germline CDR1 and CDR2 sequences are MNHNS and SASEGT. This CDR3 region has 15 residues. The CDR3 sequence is CASSVRQGAGYGYTF. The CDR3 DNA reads TGTGCCAGCAGTGTAAGACAGGGGGCCGGCTATGGCTACACCTTC.

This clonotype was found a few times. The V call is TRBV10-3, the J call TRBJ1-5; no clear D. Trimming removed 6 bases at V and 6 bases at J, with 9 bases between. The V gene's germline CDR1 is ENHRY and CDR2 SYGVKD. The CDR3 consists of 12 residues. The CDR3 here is CAIRGMGQPQHF. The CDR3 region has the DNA TGTGCCATCAGAGGCATGGGTCAGCCCCAGCATTTT.

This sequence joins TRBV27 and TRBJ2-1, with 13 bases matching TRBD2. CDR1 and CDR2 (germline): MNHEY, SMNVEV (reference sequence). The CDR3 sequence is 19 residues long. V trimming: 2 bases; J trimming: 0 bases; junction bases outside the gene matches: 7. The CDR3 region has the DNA TGTGCCAGCAGTTTAGTGGGACTAGCGGGGTTAAGCTCCTACAATGAGCAGTTCTTC. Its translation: CASSLVGLAGLSSYNEQFF.

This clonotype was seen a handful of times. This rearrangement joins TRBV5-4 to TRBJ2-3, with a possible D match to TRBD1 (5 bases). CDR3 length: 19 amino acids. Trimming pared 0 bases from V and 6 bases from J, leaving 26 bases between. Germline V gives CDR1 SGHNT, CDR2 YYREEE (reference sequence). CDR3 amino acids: CASSLAGITLLTSRDTQYF. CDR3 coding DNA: TGTGCCAGCAGCTTGGCAGGGATTACCCTCCTTACTTCCCGGGATACGCAGTATTTT.

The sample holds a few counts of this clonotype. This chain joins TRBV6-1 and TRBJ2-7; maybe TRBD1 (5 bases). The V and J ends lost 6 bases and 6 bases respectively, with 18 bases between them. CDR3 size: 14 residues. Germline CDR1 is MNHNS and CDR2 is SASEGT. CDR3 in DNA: TGTGCCAGCAGGAAACAGGTCCTAATCGGCGAGCAGTACTTC. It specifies CASRKQVLIGEQYF.

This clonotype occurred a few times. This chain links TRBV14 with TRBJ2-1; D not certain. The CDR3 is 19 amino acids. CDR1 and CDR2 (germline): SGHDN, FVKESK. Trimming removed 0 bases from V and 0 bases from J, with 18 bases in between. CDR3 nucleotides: TGTGCCAGCAGCCAAGAAAGCTTAAAGGTTATCAGCTCCTACAATGAGCAGTTCTTC. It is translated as CASSQESLKVISSYNEQFF.

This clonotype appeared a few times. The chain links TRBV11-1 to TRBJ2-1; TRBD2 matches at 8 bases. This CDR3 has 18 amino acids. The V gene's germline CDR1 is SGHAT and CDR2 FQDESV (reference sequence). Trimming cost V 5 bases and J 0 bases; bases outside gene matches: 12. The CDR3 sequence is CASSDRRSGGRSYNEQFF. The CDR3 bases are TGTGCCAGCAGCGATCGACGCAGCGGGGGCCGCTCCTACAATGAGCAGTTCTTC.

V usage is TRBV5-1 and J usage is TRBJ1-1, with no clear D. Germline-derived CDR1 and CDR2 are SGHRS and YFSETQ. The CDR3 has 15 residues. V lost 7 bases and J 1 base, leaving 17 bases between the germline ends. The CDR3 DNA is TGCGCCAGCCAGGAACCCACGACCAAGAACACTGAAGCTTTCTTT. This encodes CASQEPTTKNTEAFF.

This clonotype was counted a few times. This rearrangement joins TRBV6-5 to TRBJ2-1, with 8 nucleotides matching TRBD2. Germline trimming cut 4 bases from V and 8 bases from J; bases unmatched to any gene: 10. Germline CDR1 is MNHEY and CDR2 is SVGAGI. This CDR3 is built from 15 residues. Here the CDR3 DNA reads TGTGCCAGCAGTTCCGGGACTAGTCTATTGGATGAGCAGTTCTTC. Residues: CASSSGTSLLDEQFF.

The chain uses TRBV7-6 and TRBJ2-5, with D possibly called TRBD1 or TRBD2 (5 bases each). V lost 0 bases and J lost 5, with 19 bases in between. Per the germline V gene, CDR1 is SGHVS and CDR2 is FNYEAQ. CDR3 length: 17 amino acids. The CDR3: CASSLAGAGLIGETQYF. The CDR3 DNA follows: TGTGCCAGCAGCTTAGCCGGGGCAGGGCTTATTGGGGAGACCCAGTACTTC.

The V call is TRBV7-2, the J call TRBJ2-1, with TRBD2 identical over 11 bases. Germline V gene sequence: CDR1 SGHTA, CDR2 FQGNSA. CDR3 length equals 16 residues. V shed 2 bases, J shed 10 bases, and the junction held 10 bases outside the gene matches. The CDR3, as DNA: TGTGCCAGCAGCTTATTGCCGCTAGCGGGGGGCACAGAGCAGTTCTTC. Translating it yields CASSLLPLAGGTEQFF.

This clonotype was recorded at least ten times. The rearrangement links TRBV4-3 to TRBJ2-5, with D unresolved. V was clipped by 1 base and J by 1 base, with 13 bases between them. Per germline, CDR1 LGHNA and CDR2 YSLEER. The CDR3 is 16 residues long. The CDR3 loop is CASSQGARPGQETQYF. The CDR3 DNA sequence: TGCGCCAGCAGCCAAGGGGCCCGTCCCGGCCAAGAGACCCAGTACTTC.